This TCR beta chain comes out of a study of blood T cells in healthy people across ages (dated by TCRdb to about 2015). Study-level background: In model experiments, template switching captured about one uniquely barcoded TCR beta cDNA molecule for every two T cells. Age-related changes in TCR beta repertoire diversity were measured in the study by deep sequencing normalized with unique cDNA molecular identifiers. Four age groups were formed from the donors: young (average about 15 years), middle-aged (less than 40), aged (roughly 59) and long-lived (less than 85). To avoid experimental bias, donors of different ages were distributed randomly across sequencing lanes. The study analyzed two additional independent replicas of 1 million unique cDNA reads from the same blood draw for two donors, one aged 18 to 29 and one aged 80 or older.

On this clonotype itself: Its antigen is unknown. The record has no base qualities; no much larger clone is one base away.

V has 5 bases trimmed and J has 7 bases trimmed; junction bases matching no gene number 7. Taken from the germline V gene, the CDR1 and CDR2 loops are SGHTA and FQGNSA. The CDR3 holds 13 amino acids from the cysteine to the phenylalanine. The only DNA kept is the CDR3, 39 bases in frame from the first base. The donors were roughly 40 Caucasian individuals from Russia, aged about 6 to 95 years, who were systemically healthy. Each donor gave approximately 9.3 milliliters of peripheral blood, collected into EDTA-treated Vacutainer tubes. PBMCs were isolated by Ficoll-Paque density-gradient centrifugation, with at least 6 million obtained per sample. Trizol reagent was used to extract total RNA from PBMCs, with at least 6 micrograms per sample. For every donor, flow cytometry on a PBMC aliquot measured the percentage of naive CD45RAhigh/CD27high T cells. The library relied on 5' RACE. The reads were generated on an Illumina HiSeq 2500. A second PCR of about 6 to 11 cycles was performed with a sample-barcoded 5' primer and a J-beta primer mix. Each TCR beta cDNA molecule received a unique molecular identifier from a template-switch 5' adaptor carrying 12 random nucleotides. At least 3 million CDR3-containing paired-end reads were obtained from each sample. First-strand cDNA synthesis was performed from all RNA using the Mint cDNA synthesis kit, with priming by a TRBC-specific oligonucleotide. Following uracil-DNA glycosylase treatment, all cDNA underwent a first 18-cycle PCR with the universal primers M1SS and BC2_uni_R. Concerning the study's data processing: For normalization, 1 million high-quality reads, each with a distinct molecular identifier, were randomly selected from each sample. Instead of being binned into consensus sequences, reads that shared molecular identifiers were thrown out. MiTCR, run with a Q25 quality threshold and the strictest error-elimination algorithm, handled CDR3 identification, clonotype clustering and error correction. A nonparametric unseen species model with Euler transformation was used to estimate a lower bound on total TCR beta diversity. TCRdb handled the public reads itself, with Q25 trimming in fastp and clone calling in MiXCR, and kept productive beta chains. Under each unique CDR3 protein, matching rows form one entry showing the most common genes and DNA. These V and J calls derive from TCRdb rather than the authors' analysis. In this sample the table shows 1.2 million to 1.5 million distinct CDR3 sequences, roughly 60% of which occur a single time. The biggest ten clones account for over 5% of the sample.

On the study overall, not on this receptor specifically: There was a strong correlation between observed TCR beta diversity and the percentage of naive T cells measured by flow cytometry. Observed TCR beta diversity per million T cells fell roughly linearly with age, and a significant reduction was already apparent by age about 36. Compared with the aged group, the long-lived group had more naive CD4+ T cells, fewer expanded clones and increased TCR diversity, a pattern suggesting age selection. Donor CMV infection status was unknown, potentially confounding age-related changes in expanded clonotypes. Estimates of total diversity based on one million sequenced T cells were considered lower bounds and underestimates. Because profiling used bulk unsorted PBMCs, naive and antigen-experienced compartments could not be compared conclusively.

The clonotype originates from a man between 18 and 35 years old in good health. The material sequenced was blood. The chain was built from TRBV7-2 and TRBJ1-2, with 7 bases matching TRBD1. The CDR3 protein is CASSARGLGGYTF. The sequenced DNA: TGTGCCAGCAGCGCAAGGGGGCTCGGTGGCTACACCTTC.